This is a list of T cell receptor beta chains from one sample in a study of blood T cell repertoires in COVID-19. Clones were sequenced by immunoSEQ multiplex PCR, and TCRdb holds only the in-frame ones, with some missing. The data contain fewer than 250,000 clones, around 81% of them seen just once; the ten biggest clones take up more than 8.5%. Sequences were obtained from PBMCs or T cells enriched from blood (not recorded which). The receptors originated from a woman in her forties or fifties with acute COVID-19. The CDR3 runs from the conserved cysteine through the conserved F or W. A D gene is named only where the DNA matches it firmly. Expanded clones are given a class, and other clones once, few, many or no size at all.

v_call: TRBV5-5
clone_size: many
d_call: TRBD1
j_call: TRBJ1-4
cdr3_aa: CASRPTGKGTNEKLFF
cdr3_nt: TGTGCCAGCAGGCCGACAGGGAAGGGAACTAATGAAAAACTGTTTTTT

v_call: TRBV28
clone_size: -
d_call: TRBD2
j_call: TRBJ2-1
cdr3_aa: CASRRLAGVYNEQFF
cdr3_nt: TGTGCCAGCAGGCGACTAGCGGGGGTCTACAATGAGCAGTTCTTC

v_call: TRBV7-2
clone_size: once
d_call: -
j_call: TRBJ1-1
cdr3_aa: CASSLVKEGTEAFF
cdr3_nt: TGTGCCAGCAGCTTAGTCAAGGAGGGGACTGAAGCTTTCTTT

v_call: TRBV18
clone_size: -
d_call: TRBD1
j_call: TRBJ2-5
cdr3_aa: CASSPPTGTVETQYF
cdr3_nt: TGTGCCAGCTCACCACCGACAGGGACAGTGGAGACCCAGTACTTC

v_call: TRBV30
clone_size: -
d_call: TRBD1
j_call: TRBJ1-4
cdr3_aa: CAWSSGTGSGKLFF
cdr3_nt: TGTGCCTGGAGTTCCGGGACAGGGTCGGGAAAACTGTTTTTT

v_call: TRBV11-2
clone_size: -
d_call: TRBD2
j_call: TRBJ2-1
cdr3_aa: CASSALRTSGFEQFF
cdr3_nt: TGTGCCAGCAGCGCCCTAAGGACTAGCGGTTTTGAGCAGTTCTTC

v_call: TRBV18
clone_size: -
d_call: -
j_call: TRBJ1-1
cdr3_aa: CASSPPENQGTEAFF
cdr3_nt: TGTGCCAGCTCACCACCGGAAAACCAGGGGACTGAAGCTTTCTTT

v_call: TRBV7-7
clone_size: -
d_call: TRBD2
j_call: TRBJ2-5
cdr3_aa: CASSLGGREETQYF
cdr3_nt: TGTGCCAGCAGCTTAGGAGGGAGGGAAGAGACCCAGTACTTC

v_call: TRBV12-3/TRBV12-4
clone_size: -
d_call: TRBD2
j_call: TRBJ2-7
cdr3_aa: CASSSGGLRKQYF
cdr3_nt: TGTGCCAGCAGTTCGGGGGGGCTCAGGAAGCAGTACTTC

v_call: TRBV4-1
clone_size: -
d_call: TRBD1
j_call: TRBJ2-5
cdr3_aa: CASSQGQEVTTQYF
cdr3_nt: TGCGCCAGCAGTCAAGGACAGGAAGTAACGACCCAGTACTTC

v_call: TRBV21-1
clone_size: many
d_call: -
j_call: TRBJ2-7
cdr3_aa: CASPETNRFYEQYF
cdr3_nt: TGTGCCAGCCCGGAGACTAACCGTTTTTACGAGCAGTACTTC

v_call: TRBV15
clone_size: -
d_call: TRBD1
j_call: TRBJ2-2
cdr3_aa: CATSGWDRGVGELFF
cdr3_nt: TGTGCCACCAGTGGGTGGGACAGGGGCGTCGGGGAGCTGTTTTTT

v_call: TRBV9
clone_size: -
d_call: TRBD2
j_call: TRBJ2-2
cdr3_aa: CASSVEAGLAGNTGELFF
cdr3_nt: TGTGCCAGCAGCGTAGAAGCCGGACTAGCGGGGAACACCGGGGAGCTGTTTTTT

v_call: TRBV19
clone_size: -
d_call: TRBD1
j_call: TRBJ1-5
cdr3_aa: CASTGQGLSNQPQHF
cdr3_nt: TGTGCCAGTACCGGACAGGGTCTCTCCAATCAGCCCCAGCATTTT

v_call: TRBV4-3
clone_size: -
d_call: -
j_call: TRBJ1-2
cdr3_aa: CASSQEDWGATNYGYTF
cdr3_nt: TGCGCCAGCAGCCAAGAAGATTGGGGAGCTACTAACTATGGCTACACCTTC

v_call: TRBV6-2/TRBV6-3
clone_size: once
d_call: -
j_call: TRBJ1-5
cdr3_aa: CASSYAGGWQPQHF
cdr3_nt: TGTGCCAGCAGTTACGCCGGGGGATGGCAGCCCCAGCATTTT

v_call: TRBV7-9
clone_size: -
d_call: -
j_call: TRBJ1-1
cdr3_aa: CASSSGSVNTEAFF
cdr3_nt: TGTGCCAGCAGTTCAGGGTCTGTGAACACTGAAGCTTTCTTT

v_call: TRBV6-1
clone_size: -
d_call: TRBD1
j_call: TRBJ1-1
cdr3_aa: CASSEILGQRRAFF
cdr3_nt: TGTGCCAGCAGTGAAATCCTGGGACAGCGGAGGGCTTTCTTT

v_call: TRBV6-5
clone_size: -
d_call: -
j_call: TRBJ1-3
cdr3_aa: CASTGLSSGNTIYF
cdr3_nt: TGTGCCAGCACCGGACTGTCCTCTGGAAACACCATATATTTT

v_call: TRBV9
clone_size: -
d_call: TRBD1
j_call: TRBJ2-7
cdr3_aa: CASSVGTGYYEQYF
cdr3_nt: TGTGCCAGCAGCGTTGGGACAGGGTACTACGAGCAGTACTTC

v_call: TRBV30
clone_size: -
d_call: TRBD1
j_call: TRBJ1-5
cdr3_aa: CAWSPDRAVGQPQHF
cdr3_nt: TGTGCCTGGAGTCCGGACAGGGCCGTCGGTCAGCCCCAGCATTTT

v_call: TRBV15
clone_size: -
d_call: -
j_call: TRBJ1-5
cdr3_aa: CATSPQAGEGQPQHF
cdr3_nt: TGTGCCACCAGCCCCCAGGCGGGGGAAGGTCAGCCCCAGCATTTT

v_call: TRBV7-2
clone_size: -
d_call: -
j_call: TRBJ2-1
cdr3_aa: CASSTPPRYNEQFF
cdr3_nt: TGTGCCAGCAGCACCCCACCCCGGTACAATGAGCAGTTCTTC

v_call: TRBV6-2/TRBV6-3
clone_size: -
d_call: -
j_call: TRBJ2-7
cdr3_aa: CASSSGLLRDEQYF
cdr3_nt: TGTGCCAGCAGTTCGGGACTGCTCCGTGACGAGCAGTACTTC

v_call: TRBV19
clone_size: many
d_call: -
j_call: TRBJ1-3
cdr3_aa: CASSGFSGNTIYF
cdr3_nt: TGTGCCTCGAGCGGGTTCTCTGGAAACACCATATATTTT

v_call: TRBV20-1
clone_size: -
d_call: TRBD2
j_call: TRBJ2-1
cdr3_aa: CSASEREYYNEQFF
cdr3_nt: TGCAGTGCTAGTGAGCGGGAGTACTACAATGAGCAGTTCTTC

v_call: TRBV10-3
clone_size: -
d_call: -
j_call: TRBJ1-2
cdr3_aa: CAASAQGYYTF
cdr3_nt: TGTGCCGCCTCGGCCCAGGGGTATTACACCTTC

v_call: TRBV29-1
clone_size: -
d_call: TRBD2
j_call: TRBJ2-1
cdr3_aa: CSAEELAGGYNEQFF
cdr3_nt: TGCAGCGCTGAGGAGCTAGCGGGAGGATACAATGAGCAGTTCTTC

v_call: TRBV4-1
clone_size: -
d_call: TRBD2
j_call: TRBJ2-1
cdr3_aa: CASSHSGGMGSYNEQFF
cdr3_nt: TGCGCCAGCAGCCACTCCGGGGGGATGGGGTCCTACAATGAGCAGTTCTTC

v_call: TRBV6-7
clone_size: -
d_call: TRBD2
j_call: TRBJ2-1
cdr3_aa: CASSYSGLAGGWGNEQFF
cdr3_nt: TGTGCCAGCAGTTACTCGGGACTAGCGGGAGGCTGGGGCAATGAGCAGTTCTTC

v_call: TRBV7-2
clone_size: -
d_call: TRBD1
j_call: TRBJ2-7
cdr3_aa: CASSSQQGKQYF
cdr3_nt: TGTGCCAGCAGCTCACAACAGGGGAAGCAGTACTTC

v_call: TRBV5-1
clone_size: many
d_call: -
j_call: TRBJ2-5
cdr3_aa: CASSFTTETQYF
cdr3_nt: TGCGCCAGCAGCTTTACAACAGAGACCCAGTACTTC

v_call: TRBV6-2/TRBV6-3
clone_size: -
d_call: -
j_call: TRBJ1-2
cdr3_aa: CASSRTQGYTF
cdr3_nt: TGTGCCAGCAGTCGCACCCAGGGCTACACCTTC

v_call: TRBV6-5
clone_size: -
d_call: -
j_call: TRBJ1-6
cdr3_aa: CASSIRAGDNSPLHF
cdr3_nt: TGTGCCAGCAGTATTCGGGCAGGGGATAATTCACCCCTCCACTTT

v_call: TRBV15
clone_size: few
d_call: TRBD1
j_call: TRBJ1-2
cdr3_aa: CATSRDLTGALNYGYTF
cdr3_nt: TGTGCCACCAGCAGAGACCTGACAGGGGCCCTTAACTATGGCTACACCTTC

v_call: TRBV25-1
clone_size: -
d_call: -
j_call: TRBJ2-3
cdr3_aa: CATKGLRTDTQYF
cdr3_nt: TGTGCCACCAAGGGACTTCGCACAGATACGCAGTATTTT

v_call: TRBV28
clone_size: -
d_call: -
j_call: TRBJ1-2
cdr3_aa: CASTLLWTSGGSYGYTF
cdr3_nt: TGTGCCAGCACCCTCCTTTGGACTTCGGGGGGTAGCTATGGCTACACCTTC

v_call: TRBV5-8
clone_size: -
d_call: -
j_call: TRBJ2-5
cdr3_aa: CASSLGRQTAGETQYF
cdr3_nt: TGTGCCAGCAGCTTGGGCAGACAAACCGCTGGGGAGACCCAGTACTTC

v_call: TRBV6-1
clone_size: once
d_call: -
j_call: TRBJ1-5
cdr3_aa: CASSEDRAARTQSRPQHF
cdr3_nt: TGTGCCAGCAGTGAAGATCGTGCAGCCCGGACTCAATCAAGACCCCAGCATTTT

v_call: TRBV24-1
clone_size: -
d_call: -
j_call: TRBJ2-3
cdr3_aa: CATSDLRGATDTQYF
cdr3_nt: TGTGCCACCAGTGATTTGCGGGGTGCGACAGATACGCAGTATTTT

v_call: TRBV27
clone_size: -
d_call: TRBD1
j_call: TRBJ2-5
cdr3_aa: CASSSSQGAGGETQYF
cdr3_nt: TGTGCCAGCAGTTCGTCACAGGGGGCGGGCGGGGAGACCCAGTACTTC

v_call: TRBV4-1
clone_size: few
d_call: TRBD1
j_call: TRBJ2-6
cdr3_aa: CASSSYRGEANVLTF
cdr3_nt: TGCGCCAGCAGCTCTTACAGGGGTGAGGCCAACGTCCTGACTTTC

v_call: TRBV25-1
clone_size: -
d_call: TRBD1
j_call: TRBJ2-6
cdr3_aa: CASSGQGSGANVLTF
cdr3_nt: TGTGCCAGCAGTGGACAGGGCTCTGGGGCCAACGTCCTGACTTTC

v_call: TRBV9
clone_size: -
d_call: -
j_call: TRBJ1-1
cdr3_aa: CASSVGHGWTEAFF
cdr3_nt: TGTGCCAGCAGCGTGGGACACGGATGGACTGAAGCTTTCTTT

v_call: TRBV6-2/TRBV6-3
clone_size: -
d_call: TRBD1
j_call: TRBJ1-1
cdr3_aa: CASSLDRGWNTEAFF
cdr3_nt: TGTGCCAGCAGTTTGGACAGGGGATGGAACACTGAAGCTTTCTTT

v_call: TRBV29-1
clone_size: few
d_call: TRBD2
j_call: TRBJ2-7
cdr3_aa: CSVSLAGGTYEQYF
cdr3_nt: TGCAGCGTTTCCCTAGCGGGGGGTACCTACGAGCAGTACTTC

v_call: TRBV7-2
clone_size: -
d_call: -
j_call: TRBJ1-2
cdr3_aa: CASSAGTQAYTF
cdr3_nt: TGTGCCAGCAGCGCCGGGACACAAGCGTACACCTTC

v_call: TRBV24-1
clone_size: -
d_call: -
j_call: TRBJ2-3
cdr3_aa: CATSGQGGATDTQYF
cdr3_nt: TGTGCCACCAGTGGCCAGGGGGGAGCCACAGATACGCAGTATTTT

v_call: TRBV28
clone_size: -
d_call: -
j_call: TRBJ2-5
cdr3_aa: CASSLSRRQETQYF
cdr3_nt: TGTGCCAGCAGTTTATCTCGTAGACAAGAGACCCAGTACTTC

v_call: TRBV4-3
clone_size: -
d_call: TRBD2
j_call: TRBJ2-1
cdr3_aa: CASSQDFAGTSYYNEQFF
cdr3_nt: TGCGCCAGCAGCCAAGACTTTGCCGGGACTAGTTACTACAATGAGCAGTTCTTC

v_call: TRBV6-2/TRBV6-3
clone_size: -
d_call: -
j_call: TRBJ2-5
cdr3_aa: CASSSQRAGEVETQYF
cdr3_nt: TGTGCCAGCAGTAGTCAACGAGCGGGTGAGGTGGAGACCCAGTACTTC

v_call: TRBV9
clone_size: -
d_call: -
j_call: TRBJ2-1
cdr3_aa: CASSVGRGRGAYNEQFF
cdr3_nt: TGTGCCAGCAGCGTAGGCAGGGGCCGGGGGGCCTACAATGAGCAGTTCTTC

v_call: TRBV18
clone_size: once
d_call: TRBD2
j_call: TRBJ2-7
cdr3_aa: CASSPLPPGSGTYEQYF
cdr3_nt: TGTGCCAGCTCACCACTTCCCCCGGGTAGCGGGACTTACGAGCAGTACTTC

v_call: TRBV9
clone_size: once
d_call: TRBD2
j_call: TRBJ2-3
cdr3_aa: CASSIFLAGSTDTQYF
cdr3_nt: TGTGCCAGCAGCATATTCCTAGCGGGGAGCACAGATACGCAGTATTTT

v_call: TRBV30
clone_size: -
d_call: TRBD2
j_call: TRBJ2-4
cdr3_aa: CAWSAVAGGPKNIQYF
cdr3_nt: TGTGCCTGGAGCGCCGTAGCGGGAGGGCCCAAAAACATTCAGTACTTC

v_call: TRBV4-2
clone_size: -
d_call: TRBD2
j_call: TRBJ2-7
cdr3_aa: CASSQDASGASYEQYF
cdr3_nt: TGTGCCAGCAGCCAAGATGCTAGCGGGGCCTCCTACGAGCAGTACTTC

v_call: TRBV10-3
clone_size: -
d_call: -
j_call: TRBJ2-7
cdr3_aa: CAISESTVGRGQYF
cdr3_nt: TGTGCCATCAGTGAGTCGACCGTCGGACGGGGGCAGTACTTC